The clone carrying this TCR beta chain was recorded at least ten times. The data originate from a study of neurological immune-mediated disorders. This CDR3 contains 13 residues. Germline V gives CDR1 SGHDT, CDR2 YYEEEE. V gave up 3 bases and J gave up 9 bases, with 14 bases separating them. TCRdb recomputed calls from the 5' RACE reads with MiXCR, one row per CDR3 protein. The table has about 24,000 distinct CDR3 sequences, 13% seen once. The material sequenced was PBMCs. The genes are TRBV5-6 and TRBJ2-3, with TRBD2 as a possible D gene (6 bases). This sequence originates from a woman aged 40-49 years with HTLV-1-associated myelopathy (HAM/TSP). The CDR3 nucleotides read TGTGCCAGCAGCTGGGGGGACGGATTGACGCAGTATTTT. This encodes CASSWGDGLTQYF.